The entry below gives a single TCR beta chain sequence along with its context. These data belong to a study of patients and donors after allogeneic stem cell transplantation. TCRdb processed the RT-PCR reads anew with MiXCR; each CDR3 protein has one entry. The table includes about 150,000 distinct CDR3 sequences, 30% to 45% detected once. Trimming removed 8 bases from V and 4 bases from J, with 14 bases in between. This CDR3 is 14 amino acids long. The V and J genes are TRBV12-3 or TRBV12-4 and TRBJ1-4, with a possible D match to TRBD1 (5 bases). The TCR sequence derives from a human donor who was either an allogeneic HSCT recipient or a stem cell or donor lymphocyte infusion donor (not recorded which). It is not recorded whose cells these are; they may come from a transplant donor. Material for sequencing was blood, either unsorted or a sorted T cell fraction (not recorded which). CDR3 residues: CASGLRGLNEKLFF. The DNA for the CDR3 is TGTGCCAGCGGCCTTAGGGGCCTTAATGAAAAACTGTTTTTT.